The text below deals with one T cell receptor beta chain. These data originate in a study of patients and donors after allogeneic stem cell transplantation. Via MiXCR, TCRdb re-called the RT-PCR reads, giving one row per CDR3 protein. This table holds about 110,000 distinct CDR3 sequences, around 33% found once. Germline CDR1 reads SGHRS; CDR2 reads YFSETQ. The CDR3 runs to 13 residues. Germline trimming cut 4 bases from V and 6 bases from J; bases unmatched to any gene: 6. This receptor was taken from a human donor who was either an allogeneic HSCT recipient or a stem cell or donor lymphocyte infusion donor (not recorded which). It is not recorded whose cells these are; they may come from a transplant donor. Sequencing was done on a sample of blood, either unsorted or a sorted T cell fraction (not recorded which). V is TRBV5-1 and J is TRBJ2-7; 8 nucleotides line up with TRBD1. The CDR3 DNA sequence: TGCGCCAGCAGCACGGACAGGGCAGCCGAGCAGTACTTC. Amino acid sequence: CASSTDRAAEQYF.